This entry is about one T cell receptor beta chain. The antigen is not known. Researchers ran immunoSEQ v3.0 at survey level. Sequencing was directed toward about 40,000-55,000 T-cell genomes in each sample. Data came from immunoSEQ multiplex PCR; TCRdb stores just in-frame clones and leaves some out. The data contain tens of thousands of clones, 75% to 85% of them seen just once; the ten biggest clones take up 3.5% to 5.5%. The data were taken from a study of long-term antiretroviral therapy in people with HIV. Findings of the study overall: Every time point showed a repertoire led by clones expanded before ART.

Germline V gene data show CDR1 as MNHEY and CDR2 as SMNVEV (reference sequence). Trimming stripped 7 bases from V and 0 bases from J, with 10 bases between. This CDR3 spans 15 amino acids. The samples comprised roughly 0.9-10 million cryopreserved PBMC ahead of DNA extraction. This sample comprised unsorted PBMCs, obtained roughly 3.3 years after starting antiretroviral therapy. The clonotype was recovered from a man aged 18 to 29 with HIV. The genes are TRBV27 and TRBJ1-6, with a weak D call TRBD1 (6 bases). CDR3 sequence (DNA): TGTGCCAGCATGAGGGGGGGCTCCTATAATTCACCCCTCCACTTT. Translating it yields CASMRGGSYNSPLHF.